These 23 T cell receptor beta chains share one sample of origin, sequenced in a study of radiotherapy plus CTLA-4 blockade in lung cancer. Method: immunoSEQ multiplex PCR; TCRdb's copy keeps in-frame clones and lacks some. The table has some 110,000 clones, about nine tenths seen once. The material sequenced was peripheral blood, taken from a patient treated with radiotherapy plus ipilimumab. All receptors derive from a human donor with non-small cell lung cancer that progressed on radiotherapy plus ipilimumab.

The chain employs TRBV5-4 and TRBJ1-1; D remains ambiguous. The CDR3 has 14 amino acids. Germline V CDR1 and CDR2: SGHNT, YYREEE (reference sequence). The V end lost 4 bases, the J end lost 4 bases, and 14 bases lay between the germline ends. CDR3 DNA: TGTGCCAGCAGCATTGCGGGTGAAGCCACTGAAGCTTTCTTT. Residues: CASSIAGEATEAFF.

The CDR3, as DNA: TGTGCCAGCAGCTTACGGGCCTCGAACACTGAAGCTTTCTTT. It encodes CASSLRASNTEAFF. The chain recombines TRBV7-9 with TRBJ1-1; the D is unclear. V was pared by 2 bases and J by 1 base, with 8 bases between. The CDR3 spans 14 residues. CDR1 and CDR2 (germline): SEHNR, FQNEAQ (reference sequence). Looking up the rest from reference TRBV7-9 and TRBJ1-1 gives the full variable domain: DTGVSQNPRHKITKRGQNVTFRCDPISEHNRLYWYRQTLGQGPEFLTYFQNEAQLEKSRLLSDRFSAERPKGSFSTLEIQRTEQGDSAMYLCASSLRASNTEAFFGQGTRLTVV.

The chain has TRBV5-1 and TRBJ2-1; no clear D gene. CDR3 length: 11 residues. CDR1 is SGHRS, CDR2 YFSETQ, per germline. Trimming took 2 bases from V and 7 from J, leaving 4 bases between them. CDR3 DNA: TGCGCCAGCAGCTTCTCGAATGAGCAGTTCTTC. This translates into CASSFSNEQFF.

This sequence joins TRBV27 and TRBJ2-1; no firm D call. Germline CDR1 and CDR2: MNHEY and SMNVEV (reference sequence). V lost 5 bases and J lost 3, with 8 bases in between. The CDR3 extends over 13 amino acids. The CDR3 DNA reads TGTGCCAGCAGTCCAAGTCACTACAATGAGCAGTTCTTC. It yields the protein CASSPSHYNEQFF.

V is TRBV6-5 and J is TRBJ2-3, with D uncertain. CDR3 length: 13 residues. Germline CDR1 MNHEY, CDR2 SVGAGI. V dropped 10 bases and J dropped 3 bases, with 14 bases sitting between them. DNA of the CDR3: TGTGCCACGCCGGTGTTGTGGACAGATACGCAGTATTTT. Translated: CATPVLWTDTQYF.

The CDR3 DNA reads TGTGCCAGTAGTATTCGGGCCGACGAGCAGTACTTC. Translation gives CASSIRADEQYF. The rearrangement joins TRBV19 to TRBJ2-7, with D uncertain. The CDR3 totals 12 residues. Germline V gene lookup returns CDR1 LNHDA and CDR2 SQIVND (reference sequence). Trimming pared 3 bases from V and 5 bases from J, leaving 8 bases between.

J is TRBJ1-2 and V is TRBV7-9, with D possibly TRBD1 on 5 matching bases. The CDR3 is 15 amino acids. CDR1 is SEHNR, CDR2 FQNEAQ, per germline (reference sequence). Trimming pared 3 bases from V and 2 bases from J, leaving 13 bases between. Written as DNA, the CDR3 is TGTGCCAGCAGCTTCCTCTCAGGGTCCAACTATGGCTACACCTTC. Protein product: CASSFLSGSNYGYTF.

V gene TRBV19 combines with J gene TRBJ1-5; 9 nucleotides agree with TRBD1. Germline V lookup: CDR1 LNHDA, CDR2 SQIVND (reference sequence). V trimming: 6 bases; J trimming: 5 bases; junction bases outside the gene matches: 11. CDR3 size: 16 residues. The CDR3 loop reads CASSPVGQGQDQPQHF. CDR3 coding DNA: TGTGCCAGTAGCCCGGTGGGACAGGGCCAGGATCAGCCCCAGCATTTT.

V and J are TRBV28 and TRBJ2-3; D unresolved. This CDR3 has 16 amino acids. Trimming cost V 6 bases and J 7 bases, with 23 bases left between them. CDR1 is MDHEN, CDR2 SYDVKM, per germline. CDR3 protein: CASSLPGSLFPNTQYF. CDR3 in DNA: TGTGCCAGCAGCCTGCCAGGCTCCCTTTTCCCCAATACGCAGTATTTT.

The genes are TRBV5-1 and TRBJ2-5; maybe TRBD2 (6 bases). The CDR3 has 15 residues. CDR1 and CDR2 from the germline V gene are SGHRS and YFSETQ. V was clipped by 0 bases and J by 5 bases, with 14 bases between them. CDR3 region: CASSLGSGSMETQYF. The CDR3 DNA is TGCGCCAGCAGCTTGGGTTCCGGGAGTATGGAGACCCAGTACTTC.

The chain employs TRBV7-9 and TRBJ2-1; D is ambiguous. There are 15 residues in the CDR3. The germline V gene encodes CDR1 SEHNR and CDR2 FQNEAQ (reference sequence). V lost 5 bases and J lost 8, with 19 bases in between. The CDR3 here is CASSLRIGGVDEQFF. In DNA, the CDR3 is TGTGCCAGCAGCCTAAGGATTGGTGGTGTTGATGAGCAGTTCTTC.

The CDR3 loop reads CASSFRGGNEAFF. The DNA of the CDR3 is TGTGCCAGCAGCTTTCGCGGCGGCAATGAAGCTTTCTTT. The chain links TRBV7-2 to TRBJ1-1, with D hard to call. This CDR3 comprises 13 residues. V was trimmed by 3 bases and J by 7 bases, leaving 12 bases between them. Per the germline V gene, CDR1 is SGHTA and CDR2 is FQGNSA.

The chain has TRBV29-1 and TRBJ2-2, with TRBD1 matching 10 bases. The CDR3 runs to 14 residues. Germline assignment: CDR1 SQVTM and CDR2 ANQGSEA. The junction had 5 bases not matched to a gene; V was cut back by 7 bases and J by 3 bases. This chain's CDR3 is CSAGTGEHTGELFF. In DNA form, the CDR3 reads TGCAGCGCCGGGACAGGGGAACACACCGGGGAGCTGTTTTTT.

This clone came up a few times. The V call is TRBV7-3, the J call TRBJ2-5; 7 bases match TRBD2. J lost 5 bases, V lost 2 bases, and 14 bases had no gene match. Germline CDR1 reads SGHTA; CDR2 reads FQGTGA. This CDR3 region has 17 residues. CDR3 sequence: CASSLGLSPQGGETQYF. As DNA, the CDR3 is TGTGCCAGCAGCTTAGGCCTTAGCCCTCAGGGAGGGGAGACCCAGTACTTC.

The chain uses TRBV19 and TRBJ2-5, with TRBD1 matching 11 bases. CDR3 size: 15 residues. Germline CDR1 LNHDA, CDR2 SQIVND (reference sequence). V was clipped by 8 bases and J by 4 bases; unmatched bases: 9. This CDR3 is CASGPRDRGRETQYF. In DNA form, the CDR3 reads TGTGCCAGTGGACCCCGGGACAGGGGGAGAGAGACCCAGTACTTC. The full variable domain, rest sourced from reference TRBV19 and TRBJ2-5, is DGGITQSPKYLFRKEGQNVTLSCEQNLNHDAMYWYRQDPGQGLRLIYYSQIVNDFQKGDIAEGYSVSREKKESFPLTVTSAQKNPTAFYLCASGPRDRGRETQYFGPGTRLLVL.

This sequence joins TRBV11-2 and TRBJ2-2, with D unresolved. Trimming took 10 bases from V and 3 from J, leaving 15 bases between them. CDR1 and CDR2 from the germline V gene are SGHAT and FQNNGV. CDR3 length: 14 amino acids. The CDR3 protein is CATMTNADTGELFF. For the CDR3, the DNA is TGTGCCACCATGACAAACGCGGACACCGGGGAGCTGTTTTTT.

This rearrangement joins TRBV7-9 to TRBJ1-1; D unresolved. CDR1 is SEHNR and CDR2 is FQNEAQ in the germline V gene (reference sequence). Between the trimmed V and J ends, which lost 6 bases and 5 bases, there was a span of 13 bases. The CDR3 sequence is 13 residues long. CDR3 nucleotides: TGTGCCAGCAGTTCCGGGAAGTGGACTGAAGCTTTCTTT. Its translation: CASSSGKWTEAFF.

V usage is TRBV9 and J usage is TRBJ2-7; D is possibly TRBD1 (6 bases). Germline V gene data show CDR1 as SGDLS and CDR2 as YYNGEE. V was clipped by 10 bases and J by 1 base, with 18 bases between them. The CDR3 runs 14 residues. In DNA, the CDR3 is TGTGCCCGAGGCGTACAGGGATTGTCCTACGAGCAGTACTTC. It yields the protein CARGVQGLSYEQYF.

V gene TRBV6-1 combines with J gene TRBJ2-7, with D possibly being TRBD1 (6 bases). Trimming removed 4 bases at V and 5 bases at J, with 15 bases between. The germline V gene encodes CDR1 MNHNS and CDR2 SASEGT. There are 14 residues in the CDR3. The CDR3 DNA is TGTGCCAGCAGTGTTAACAGGGAAAATAACGAGCAGTACTTC. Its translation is CASSVNRENNEQYF.

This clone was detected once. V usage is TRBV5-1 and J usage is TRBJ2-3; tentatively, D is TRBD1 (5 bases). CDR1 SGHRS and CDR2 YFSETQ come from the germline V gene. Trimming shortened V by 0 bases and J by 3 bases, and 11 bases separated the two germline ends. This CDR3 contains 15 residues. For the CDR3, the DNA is TGCGCCAGCAGCTTGGGGCCGTACAGGACAGATACGCAGTATTTT. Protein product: CASSLGPYRTDTQYF.

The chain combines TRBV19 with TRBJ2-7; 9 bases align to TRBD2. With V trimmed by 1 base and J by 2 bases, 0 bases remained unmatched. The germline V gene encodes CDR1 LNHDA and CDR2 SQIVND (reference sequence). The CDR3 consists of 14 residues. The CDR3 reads CASSIGLAAYEQYF. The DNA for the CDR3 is TGTGCCAGTAGTATAGGACTAGCGGCCTACGAGCAGTACTTC.

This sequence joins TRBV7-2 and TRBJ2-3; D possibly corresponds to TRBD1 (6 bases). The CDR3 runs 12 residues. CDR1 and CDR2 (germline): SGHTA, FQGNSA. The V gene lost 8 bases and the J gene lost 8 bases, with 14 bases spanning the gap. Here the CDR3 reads CASSTPRGTQYF. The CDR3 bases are TGTGCCAGCTCCACCCCCAGGGGTACGCAGTATTTT.

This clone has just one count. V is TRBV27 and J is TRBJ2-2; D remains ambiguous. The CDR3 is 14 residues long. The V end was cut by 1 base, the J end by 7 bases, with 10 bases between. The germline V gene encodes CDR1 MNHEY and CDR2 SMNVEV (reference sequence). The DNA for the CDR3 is TGTGCCAGCAGTTTATGGGCATCGCTCGGGGAGCTGTTTTTT. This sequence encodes CASSLWASLGELFF.